This T cell receptor beta chain is drawn from a study of identical twins' blood T cells. Libraries were made from RNA as TCR cDNA, using a modified protocol. TCRdb re-derived calls from the 5' RACE reads in MiXCR, one entry per CDR3 protein. Here the sample spans 350,000 to 400,000 distinct CDR3 sequences, over 25% being singletons. The CDR3 consists of 13 residues. Germline CDR1 and CDR2: SGDLS and YYNGEE. In the case of this clonotype: The junction departs from the called germline gene at one end, perhaps through a read error.

The sample taken for sequencing was PBMCs. V gene TRBV9 combines with J gene TRBJ2-6; D is ambiguous. This TCR derives from a woman between 18 and 49 years old in good health. The CDR3 loop is CVSSVSGANVLTF. CDR3 coding DNA: TGTGTCAGCAGCGTATCTGGGGCCAACGTCCTGACTTTC.